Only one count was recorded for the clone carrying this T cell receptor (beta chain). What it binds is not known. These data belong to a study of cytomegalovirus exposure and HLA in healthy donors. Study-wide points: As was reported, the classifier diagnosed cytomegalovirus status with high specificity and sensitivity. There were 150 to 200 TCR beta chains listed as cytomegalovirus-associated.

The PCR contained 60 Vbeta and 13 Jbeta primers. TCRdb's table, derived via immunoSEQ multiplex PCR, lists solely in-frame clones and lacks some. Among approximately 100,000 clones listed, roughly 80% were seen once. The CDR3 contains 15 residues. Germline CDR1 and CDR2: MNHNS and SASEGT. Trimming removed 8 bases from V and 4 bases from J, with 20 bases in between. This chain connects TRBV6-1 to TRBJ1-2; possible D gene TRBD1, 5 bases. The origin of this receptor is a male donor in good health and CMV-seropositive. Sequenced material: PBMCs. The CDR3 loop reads CASDTLSGGGYGYTF. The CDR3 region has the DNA TGTGCCAGCGATACTCTCTCGGGGGGTGGCTATGGCTACACCTTC.